Listed below are T cell receptor beta chains from one sample, sequenced in a study of vaccination effects on CD4 cells after COVID-19. The method was immunoSEQ multiplex PCR; TCRdb's version includes in-frame clones alone and lacks a portion of them. The profile shows 70,000 or so clones, approximately 74% of them singletons. The antigens for these receptors are not known. This specimen was CD4+ T cells from PBMCs cultured with HCoV-NL63 spike peptides, taken before COVID-19 vaccination. These receptors originate from a human donor who received a COVID-19 vaccine. Each CDR3 is given with its conserved first and last residue. A D gene is named only where the DNA matches it firmly. Only some rows state a clone size, as once, few, many or a class for expanded clones.

>TRBJ1-2|NA|TRBV5-1|NA
TGCGCCAGCAGCTTGGCTAACTATGGCTACACCTTC
CASSLANYGYTF
>TRBJ1-4|NA|TRBV18|NA
TGTGCCAGCTCTTCACTCGAGAGGGAAAAACTGTTTTTT
CASSSLEREKLFF
>TRBJ1-2|NA|TRBV2|NA
TGTGCCAGCAGTGAAGGCGAAGGGATGGGCTATGGCTACACCTTC
CASSEGEGMGYGYTF
>TRBJ1-4|TRBD1|TRBV7-6|NA
TGTGCCAGCAGCTTAGGGACAGGGGGCAGTGAAAAACTGTTTTTT
CASSLGTGGSEKLFF
>TRBJ2-1|TRBD1|TRBV2|NA
TGTGCCAGCAGTGAAACTAGGACAGGGGGCTCCAATGAGCAGTTCTTC
CASSETRTGGSNEQFF
>TRBJ1-4|NA|TRBV3-1/TRBV3-2|NA
TGTGCCAGTGGGGGGAGGGCGACTAATGAAAAACTGTTTTTT
CASGGRATNEKLFF
>TRBJ1-2|TRBD1|TRBV18|NA
TGTGCCAGCTCACCAACCGGGACAGGGCATGGCTACACCTTC
CASSPTGTGHGYTF
>TRBJ1-1|NA|TRBV29-1|NA
TGCAGCGCCAGAGAGGGGGGGTACACTGAAGCTTTCTTT
CSAREGGYTEAFF
>TRBJ2-2|NA|TRBV19|NA
TGTGCCAGTAGCAAACAGGGTAGAAACGCCGGGGAGCTGTTTTTT
CASSKQGRNAGELFF
>TRBJ1-5|NA|TRBV15|once
TGTGCCACCAGCAGAGGACGGGACATTAGCAATCAGCCCCAGCATTTT
CATSRGRDISNQPQHF
>TRBJ1-1|NA|TRBV12-3/TRBV12-4|NA
TGTGCCAGCAATGATCAACCAGCAGAAGCTTTCTTT
CASNDQPAEAFF
>TRBJ2-3|TRBD2|TRBV5-1|NA
TGCGCCAGCAGCTTGGCCGGGACTAGCGGGTCTGATACGCAGTATTTT
CASSLAGTSGSDTQYF
>TRBJ1-2|NA|TRBV15|NA
TGTGCCACCAGCAGAGATCCGGGGGATTCTGGCTACACCTTC
CATSRDPGDSGYTF
>TRBJ2-1|TRBD2|TRBV7-3|NA
TGTGCCAGCAGCTTTAGCGGGGCCCCTGGGGAGCAGTTCTTC
CASSFSGAPGEQFF
>TRBJ2-1|NA|TRBV6-4|NA
TGTGCCAGCAGTGTCAAGTGGGGATCATACAATGAGCAGTTCTTC
CASSVKWGSYNEQFF
>TRBJ2-1|TRBD1|TRBV19|few
TGTGCCAGTAGAGTCGACAGGGGCACGAACAATGAGCAGTTCTTC
CASRVDRGTNNEQFF
>TRBJ2-2|NA|TRBV27|NA
TGTGCCAGCAGTTTCGGCAGGTTGCCCACCGGGGAGCTGTTTTTT
CASSFGRLPTGELFF
>TRBJ1-3|NA|TRBV6-5|NA
TGTGCCAGCAGTCCCTCCGGCAACACCATATATTTT
CASSPSGNTIYF
>TRBJ2-2|TRBD1|TRBV19|NA
TGTGCCAGTAGTATTGGTACTTGGGGACAGAGATCGAACACCGGGGAGCTGTTTTTT
CASSIGTWGQRSNTGELFF
>TRBJ2-5|NA|TRBV2|few
TGTGCCAGCAGTGTTCGATCGAGGCAAGAGACCCAGTACTTC
CASSVRSRQETQYF
>TRBJ2-5|TRBD2|TRBV7-3|NA
TGTGCCAGCAGCCCCGGACTAGGGAGGGAGACCCAGTACTTC
CASSPGLGRETQYF
>TRBJ2-6|NA|TRBV6-5|NA
TGTGCCAGCAGGGACTCTTCTGGGGCCAACGTCCTGACTTTC
CASRDSSGANVLTF
>TRBJ1-5|NA|TRBV7-9|few
TGTGCCAGCAGCCTACGGGACGGTCAGCCCCAGCATTTT
CASSLRDGQPQHF
>TRBJ1-6|NA|TRBV5-1|NA
TGCGCCAGCAGCTTTCTGGACGGACGGAATTCACCCCTCCACTTT
CASSFLDGRNSPLHF
>TRBJ1-3|NA|TRBV6-5|few
TGTGCCAGCAGCCAGGGGCTGGGAAACACCATATATTTT
CASSQGLGNTIYF
>TRBJ1-2|NA|TRBV5-1|NA
TGCGCCAGCAGCTTGCCCGGGCAGGCCTATGGCTACACCTTC
CASSLPGQAYGYTF
>TRBJ2-5|NA|TRBV5-1|NA
TGCGCCAGCAGGGAGGGGAGGGAGACCCAGTACTTC
CASREGRETQYF
>TRBJ2-1|NA|TRBV7-3|NA
TGTGCCAGCAGCTTAACCGGGACCTCCTACAATGAGCAGTTCTTC
CASSLTGTSYNEQFF
>TRBJ1-4|NA|TRBV10-1|NA
TGCGCCAGCAGAAGGGATCGAGATGAAAAACTGTTTTTT
CASRRDRDEKLFF
>TRBJ2-1|TRBD1|TRBV5-1|NA
TGCGCCAGCAGCTTGGGGACAGGGTCATACAATGAGCAGTTCTTC
CASSLGTGSYNEQFF
>TRBJ2-1|TRBD1|TRBV5-1|once
TGCGCCAGCAGTACAGGGGGTGTTGGTGAGCAGTTCTTC
CASSTGGVGEQFF
>TRBJ1-6|NA|TRBV2|NA
TGTGCCAGCAGTCCGAAGGGGGGTATGGGGTCACCCCTCCACTTT
CASSPKGGMGSPLHF
>TRBJ1-4|NA|TRBV2|NA
TGTGCCAGTAGCCGGGACGTTAATGAAAAACTGTTTTTT
CASSRDVNEKLFF
>TRBJ2-1|TRBD2|TRBV9|NA
TGTGCCAGCAGCGTAATAGCGGGGGGGTCTAGCTCCTACAATGAGCAGTTCTTC
CASSVIAGGSSSYNEQFF
>TRBJ1-1|NA|TRBV24-1|NA
TGTGCCACCAGTGATTCTAGGACGGGGAACACTGAAGCTTTCTTT
CATSDSRTGNTEAFF
>TRBJ1-2|TRBD1|TRBV5-6|few
TGTGCCAGCAGCCTAAAACACAGGGGGCCTGGCTACACCTTC
CASSLKHRGPGYTF
>TRBJ1-6|TRBD1|TRBV27|few
TGTGCCAGCAGCGGGGGGAACAGGGGGTATAATTCACCCCTCCACTTT
CASSGGNRGYNSPLHF
>TRBJ1-5|NA|TRBV4-1|NA
TGCGCCAGCAGCCGCGAGCGTGGTCAGCCCCAGCATTTT
CASSRERGQPQHF
>TRBJ2-3|NA|TRBV7-2|NA
TGTGCCAGCAGCTTAGGATTGCCGCCCACAGATACGCAGTATTTT
CASSLGLPPTDTQYF
>TRBJ1-5|NA|TRBV29-1|few
TGCAGCGTTGCAGTGGGCGGATTTAGCAATCAGCCCCAGCATTTT
CSVAVGGFSNQPQHF
>TRBJ1-2|NA|TRBV6-1|NA
TGTGCCAGCAGTGACCCACCTGAAAGCTATGGCTACACCTTC
CASSDPPESYGYTF
>TRBJ1-2|NA|TRBV7-9|NA
TGTGCCAGCAGCTCCGACCGGGGGGGACGTGGCTACACCTTC
CASSSDRGGRGYTF
>TRBJ2-2|TRBD1|TRBV5-1|once
TGCGCCAGCAGGACGGGGACAGGGTCCACCGGGGAGCTGTTTTTT
CASRTGTGSTGELFF
>TRBJ2-1|TRBD1|TRBV18|few
TGTGCCAGCTCACCGTCCCGGGACAGGGGTGATACTGAGCAGTTCTTC
CASSPSRDRGDTEQFF
>TRBJ2-1|TRBD2|TRBV4-2|NA
TGTGCCAGCAGCCAAGAACTAGCGGGGGGGCAGAATGAGCAGTTCTTC
CASSQELAGGQNEQFF
>TRBJ2-3|TRBD1|TRBV30|once
TGTGCCTGGAGGCAGACAGGGCCTAGCACAGATACGCAGTATTTT
CAWRQTGPSTDTQYF
>TRBJ1-1|TRBD1|TRBV11-3|NA
TGTGCCAGCAGCCAGGGACAGGCCGGCACTGAAGCTTTCTTT
CASSQGQAGTEAFF
>TRBJ2-1|NA|TRBV4-1|NA
TGCGCCAGCAGCCAAGCTCGGGGGCCCGTGAATGAGCAGTTCTTC
CASSQARGPVNEQFF
>TRBJ1-5|NA|TRBV30|NA
TGTGCCTGGAGTGTACGAGGGGACTTCAATCAGCCCCAGCATTTT
CAWSVRGDFNQPQHF
>TRBJ1-1|TRBD1|TRBV5-4|few
TGTGCCAGCAGCTTGGCCAGGGGGCAGAACACTGAAGCTTTCTTT
CASSLARGQNTEAFF
>TRBJ1-4|NA|TRBV6-2/TRBV6-3|NA
TGTGCCAGCAGCCCAAACGGCGGTGTGGGTAATGAAAAACTGTTTTTT
CASSPNGGVGNEKLFF
>TRBJ2-2|NA|TRBV11-2|few
TGTGCCAGCAGCCGGGACCGGGGGACCGGGGAGCTGTTTTTT
CASSRDRGTGELFF
>TRBJ2-1|NA|TRBV2|NA
TGTGCCAGTGCAGGTAATCAATATGAGCAGTTCTTC
CASAGNQYEQFF
>TRBJ1-1|NA|TRBV19|NA
TGTGCCAGTCATTCAGGGTCTTGGGTCACTGAAGCTTTCTTT
CASHSGSWVTEAFF
>TRBJ1-2|NA|TRBV19|NA
TGTGCCAGTAGTATTTATGGTCCGGGCTTCGGCTACACCTTC
CASSIYGPGFGYTF